These T cell receptor beta chains were read from a single sample in a study of human T cells and chemical hapten exposure. TCRdb independently ran MiXCR on the RACE reads; one entry per CDR3 protein. The repertoire holds some 350,000 distinct CDR3 sequences, with just under 6.5% as singletons. The source material was whole blood, sampled in connection with sensitization to the hapten diphenylcyclopropenone (DPC). Receptors originate from a woman under 30 with alopecia areata. Some clones in this sample may be carry-over from other donors' samples. Each CDR3 is given with its conserved first and last residue.

j_call v_call cdr3_aa
TRBJ2-5 TRBV6-6 CASSVAGGFQETQYF
TRBJ2-3 TRBV5-1 CASSLDFGQIDTQYF
TRBJ2-5 TRBV7-9 CASSVTGAQETQYF
TRBJ2-3 TRBV5-1 CASSFTPGTDTQYF
TRBJ1-2 TRBV7-9 CASSSWDSVNGYTF
TRBJ1-2 TRBV28 CASSSGQGGVWVLGYTF
TRBJ1-5 TRBV20-1 CSAVGTGDQPQHF
TRBJ2-3 TRBV7-9 CASSLEASDTQYF
TRBJ2-5 TRBV3-1 CASSSRGAYQETQYF
TRBJ1-5 TRBV28 CASATWTEHDSNQPQHF
TRBJ1-1 TRBV7-8 CASSLEGYPGGAQNTEAFF
TRBJ2-3 TRBV12-3/TRBV12-4 CASSLVGQRSDTQYF
TRBJ1-1 TRBV6-1 CASSVGGTNTEAFF
TRBJ1-3 TRBV12-5 CASGSPGFLGGNTIYF
TRBJ1-2 TRBV29-1 CSAGAGNYGYTF
TRBJ2-7 TRBV27 CASSLRGPAYEQYF
TRBJ1-5 TRBV5-6 CASSSPYQPQHF
TRBJ2-7 TRBV24-1 CATLQVYEQYF
TRBJ1-2 TRBV5-1 CASSLEQGRGYTF
TRBJ1-4 TRBV7-9 CASSFPTGPYNEKLFF
TRBJ2-2 TRBV24-1 CATSDGQSNTGELFF
TRBJ2-3 TRBV7-2 CASSFVHPSTDTQYF
TRBJ1-1 TRBV4-1 CASSQDEALNTEAFF
TRBJ2-1 TRBV5-6 CASSWTGNEQFF
TRBJ2-7 TRBV12-3/TRBV12-4 CASSYQGGEQYF
TRBJ2-7 TRBV20-1 CSARMGTGLDEQYF
TRBJ2-1 TRBV6-5 CASSYSGLVGNNEQFF
TRBJ2-3 TRBV12-3/TRBV12-4 CASSGIEPTDTQYF
TRBJ1-1 TRBV7-2 CASSLEQGVGEAFF
TRBJ1-1 TRBV9 CASSVKGVQGMTEAFF
TRBJ1-1 TRBV10-3 CAISDHRGFTEAFF
TRBJ2-2 TRBV18 CASSPPDRTGELFF
TRBJ1-1 TRBV3-1 CASSRDRGFKAEAFF
TRBJ1-3 TRBV25-1 CASSQGDGNTIYF
TRBJ1-2 TRBV12-3/TRBV12-4 CASSPGQASNYGYTF
TRBJ1-2 TRBV28 CASRESQSYGYTF
TRBJ1-5 TRBV5-6 CASSFRTGNQPQHF
TRBJ1-4 TRBV2 CASSEALGGSGEKLFF
TRBJ2-7 TRBV10-3 CAISEAGSYEQYF
TRBJ2-1 TRBV7-9 CASSHPTGYPIEQFF